This TCR beta chain was identified in a study of human T cells and chemical hapten exposure (dated by TCRdb to the early 2020s). Notes on the research overall: For sensitization, 2% DPC in acetone was applied to a 2 cm by 2 cm area of upper inner arm skin. Patients additionally received weekly therapeutic DPC doses to the scalp throughout the approximately 24-week study period. Patch testing on the upper back used Finn chambers containing 0.01% DPC, with scoring done after 6 days according to International Contact Dermatitis Research Group standards. The mostly female patient cohort included alopecia areata with under or over 50% scalp involvement, alopecia totalis and alopecia universalis. Libraries were combined into a pool for sequencing, and differences in TCR yield between samples came mainly from small differences in library volumes within the pool. In alopecia patients, the study followed how the peripheral blood TCR repertoire changed in vivo over primary and secondary sensitization to diphenylcyclopropenone (DPC), a hapten. Patient blood was sampled pre-sensitization (week 0) and at 2, 6 and about 24 weeks after DPC sensitization. Blood for TCR sequencing was provided by twenty-nine alopecia patients at one to four time points (pre-sensitization, 2, 6 and 24 weeks). For every blood RNA sample, sequencing covered both the TCR alpha and TCR beta chains. What the study reported, not specific to this receptor: Because all patients had alopecia, a presumed autoimmune disease, the immune response of the patients might differ from that of healthy individuals. A positive correlation was found between the number of PT1 expanded TCRs and patch test score, with significance reached at thresholds 8, 16 and 32 but not 4. Significantly more large CDR3 similarity clusters were formed by expanded TCRs than by pre-sensitization or healthy control sets, consistent with antigen-driven responses. Repeated subsampling changed both the strength of the expansion versus patch-test correlation and the threshold at which that correlation became significant. The number of TCRs above 1 in 1000 frequency did not change with DPC sensitization; there was no evidence of global repertoire structure alterations.

Interpreted using the paper, the time point label stands for: patch test 2, 6 weeks after DPC sensitization. The treatment or condition tag for this specimen amounts to: therapeutic diphenylcyclopropenone sensitization with weekly scalp DPC. Total RNA was extracted from unfractionated whole blood that had been collected in Tempus Blood RNA tubes. Blood at each patch-test visit was drawn before the patch test was applied. Patients were eligible if aged 18 to 70, diagnosed with alopecia and judged suitable for DPC therapy, and pregnant patients were excluded. On this clonotype itself: There is no known antigen for this receptor. Per-base quality was not reported, and no clone a single base away is much larger than it.

Sequences LNHDA (CDR1) and SQIVND (CDR2) are obtained from the germline V gene (reference sequence). The germline V end is reduced by 5 bases and the J end by 3 bases; junction bases left unmatched: 4. The cysteine opens and the phenylalanine closes a CDR3 of 15 amino acids. Left in the record is the CDR3 DNA by itself, 45 bases read in frame from the first base. The method behind the library was RACE. TCRdb lists the instrument as NextSeq 500. During library preparation, unique molecular identifiers were attached to individual cDNA molecules so that TCRs could be counted quantitatively and reproducibly. Concerning the study's data processing: Samples had a median of roughly 98,000 TCRs, with a range from about 23,224 to 700,000. V, J and CDR3 annotation of the TCR reads was carried out using the Decombinator software suite. For PS versus PT1 abundance plots, all samples were subsampled to the same number of TCRs (28,000). TCRs were defined as expanded if absent before sensitization and observed at least eight times at the 2-week time point. TCRdb trimmed the raw reads at Q25, called clones with MiXCR and kept productive beta chains. Rows are combined by CDR3 protein, so each entry shows the most common genes and DNA. The V and J calls reflect TCRdb's pipeline rather than the authors' work. Here the sample has tens of thousands of distinct CDR3 sequences; approximately 9.6% occur a single time. 14% of the sample is in the top ten clones.

This TCR was sampled from a woman aged 25 to 39 with alopecia areata. Some clones in this sample may be carry-over from other donors' samples. The material was whole blood, obtained in connection with sensitization to the hapten diphenylcyclopropenone (DPC). The rearranged segments are TRBV19 and TRBJ1-5, with TRBD1 matching 10 junction bases. For the CDR3, the sequence is CASSGGQGINQPQHF. The DNA reads TGTGCCAGTAGTGGGGGACAGGGGATCAATCAGCCCCAGCATTTT.